The clone carrying this T cell receptor beta chain was observed a few times. The entry originates in a study of cytotoxic CD8 clonotypes in ibrutinib-treated CLL. Overall study context: Included were 11 relapsed/refractory and about 15 treatment-naive patients, of whom fewer than 18 were IGHV unmutated. Response was recorded as partial in some 24 patients and complete in 2; at median 68 months, approximately 14 remained remitted and approximately twelve had progressed.

Sequenced by immunoSEQ multiplex PCR; TCRdb stores in-frame clones only, minus some. The sample holds some 29,000 clones, around three quarters seen once. This CDR3 has 14 amino acids. In germline, CDR1 is SGHVS, CDR2 FNYEAQ. The V and J ends lost 5 bases and 4 bases, in that order; junction bases with no gene match: 6. Investigators sourced 1.5 to 2 micrograms of genomic DNA from cryopreserved PBMCs for TCR beta libraries. The sample was PBMCs, taken after 24 months of ibrutinib treatment. This TCR was recovered from a human donor with chronic lymphocytic leukemia. The V gene is TRBV7-6, the J gene TRBJ2-7; TRBD1 matches 9 bases. CDR3 bases: TGTGCCAGCAGCCAGGGACAGGGCCATTACGAGCAGTACTTC. This gives the protein CASSQGQGHYEQYF.